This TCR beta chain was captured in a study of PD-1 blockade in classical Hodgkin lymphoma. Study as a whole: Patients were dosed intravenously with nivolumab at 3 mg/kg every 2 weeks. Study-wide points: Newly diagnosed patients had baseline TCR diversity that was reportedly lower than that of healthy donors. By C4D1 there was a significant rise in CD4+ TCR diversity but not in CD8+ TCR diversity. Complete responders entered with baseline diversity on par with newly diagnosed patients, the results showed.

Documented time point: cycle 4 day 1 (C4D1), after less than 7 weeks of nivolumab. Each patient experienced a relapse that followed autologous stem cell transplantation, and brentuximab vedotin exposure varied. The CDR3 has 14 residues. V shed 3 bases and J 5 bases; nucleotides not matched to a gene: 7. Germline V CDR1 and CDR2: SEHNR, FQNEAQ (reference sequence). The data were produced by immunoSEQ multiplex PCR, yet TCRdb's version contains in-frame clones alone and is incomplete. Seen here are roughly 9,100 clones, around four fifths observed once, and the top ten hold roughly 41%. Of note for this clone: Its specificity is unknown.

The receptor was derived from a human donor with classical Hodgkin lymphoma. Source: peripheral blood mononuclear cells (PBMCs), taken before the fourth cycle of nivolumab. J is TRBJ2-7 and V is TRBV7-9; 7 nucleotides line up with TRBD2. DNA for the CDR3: TGTGCCAGCAGCTTGGTTACGGGGAGGGACGAGCAGTACTTC. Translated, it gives CASSLVTGRDEQYF.